Presented here are 2 T cell receptor beta chains from one specimen sequenced in a study of tumor-infiltrating lymphocytes in localized non-small cell lung cancer. Using immunoSEQ multiplex PCR, the repertoire was profiled, and TCRdb retains in-frame clones only, with some absent. The data show about 16,000 clones, under 85% seen once. Sequenced: lung tumor tissue. The receptors were gathered from a human donor with non-small cell lung cancer.

Here the CDR3 DNA reads TGCGCCAGCAGCTTGGAAGGGGCCCCCTCCTACGAGCAGTACTTC. It yields the protein CASSLEGAPSYEQYF. V gene TRBV5-1 combines with J gene TRBJ2-7; D is perhaps TRBD1 (5 bases). V was cut by 0 bases and J by 0 bases, with 10 bases left in between. CDR1 and CDR2 (germline): SGHRS, YFSETQ. The CDR3 length is 15 residues.

The table lists this clone with a count of one. J is TRBJ2-1 and V is TRBV5-4, with a tentative D call TRBD2 (6 bases). Trimming took off 0 bases at V and 3 bases at J, with 10 bases between the two ends. The CDR3 totals 15 residues. In germline, CDR1 is SGHNT, CDR2 YYREEE (reference sequence). As DNA, the CDR3 is TGTGCCAGCAGCTTGGTTGGGAGGAACTACAATGAGCAGTTCTTC. Amino acid sequence: CASSLVGRNYNEQFF.